This T cell receptor (beta chain) is from a study of T cell responses to AZD1222 COVID-19 vaccine. Germline V lookup: CDR1 SEHNR, CDR2 FQNEAQ (reference sequence). The CDR3 loop spans 14 amino acids. V lost 4 bases and J lost 6; bases outside the gene matches: 8. Remarks on this clone: Antigen specificity is unknown.

Study results and limitations: Baseline serology detected seropositivity in only five to seven AZD1222 recipients. Variant regions that are unmutated are reportedly the target of nearly half of spike-specific TCRs.

Method: immunoSEQ multiplex PCR; TCRdb's copy keeps in-frame clones and lacks some. The data contain about 190,000 clones, 75% to 90% of them singletons. The J gene is TRBJ2-5, the V gene TRBV7-9, with 7 bases fitting TRBD2. The sequence derives from an adult in good health. The sequenced sample was peripheral blood, obtained on day 0 of AZD1222 vaccination. This CDR3 is CASSSPGGEKTQYF. Written as DNA, the CDR3 is TGTGCCAGCAGCTCGCCTGGGGGGGAGAAGACCCAGTACTTC.